This T cell receptor (beta chain) was recorded in a study of blood T cell repertoires in COVID-19. Study overall: Researchers got acute and convalescent COVID-19 samples from the United States, Italy and Spain. Sample material is recorded as cDNA or gDNA derived from T cells, B-cell-depleted T cells, or PBMCs.

With 3 bases removed from V and 3 bases from J, the gap between germline ends came to 15 bases. Germline V gene lookup returns CDR1 MNHEY and CDR2 SMNVEV (reference sequence). This CDR3 has 15 amino acids. Authors' processing steps: The assay estimated nucleated cells by amplifying reference gene primers. Sequencing was performed with immunoSEQ multiplex PCR; in TCRdb, only in-frame clones are kept and a portion is missing. D and trimming come from the DNA, and the V and J calls and clone size come from that table. The table includes more than 95,000 clones, about 80% detected once. The rearrangement links TRBV27 to TRBJ2-7; D call uncertain. Specimen: peripheral blood. The clonotype comes from an elderly woman with active or convalescent COVID-19. The CDR3 spells CASSLSPRRNYEQYF. CDR3 bases: TGTGCCAGCAGTTTGTCCCCCCGCAGGAACTACGAGCAGTACTTC.